This T cell receptor beta chain emerged from a study of OX40 agonist ivuxolimab in advanced cancers. Overall study results and limits: Certain nonresponders likewise exhibited a low normalized T-cell clonal expansion.

Germline V gene sequence: CDR1 LNHDA, CDR2 SQIVND (reference sequence). The CDR3 has 11 amino acids. Trimming cost V 6 bases and J 2 bases, with 3 bases left between them. On this clone: Its antigen is still unknown.

Clones were sequenced by immunoSEQ multiplex PCR, and TCRdb holds only the in-frame ones, with some missing. The table lists tens of thousands of clones, roughly 91% of them singletons, with approximately 23% in the top ten. The sequence was collected from an adult with an advanced solid tumor such as melanoma, head and neck, liver or kidney cancer. The material sequenced was CD4+ or CD8+ T cells sorted from blood, taken in a trial of the OX40 agonist ivuxolimab. The rearrangement links TRBV19 to TRBJ2-3; no firm D call. The DNA of the CDR3 is TGTGCCAGTAGCTACACAGATACGCAGTATTTT. Residues: CASSYTDTQYF.